This T cell receptor (beta chain) was recorded in a study of Graves' ophthalmopathy and Graves' hyperthyroidism. This clonotype was seen a handful of times. The germline V and J ends were trimmed by 1 base and 8 bases, with 11 bases remaining between them. This CDR3 is 14 amino acids long. Germline values: CDR1 LGHNA, CDR2 YNFKEQ. Other autoimmune diseases, uncontrolled infections, pregnancy or lactation led to the exclusion of patients. RNA transcripts yielded amplified TCR beta CDR3 regions. The library came from an HTBI-primed first-round RT-PCR and a second-round multiplex PCR. TCRdb re-analysed the multiplex PCR reads in MiXCR, keeping a single row per CDR3 protein. The sample holds about 400,000 distinct CDR3 sequences, 15% to 20% seen once.

V gene TRBV4-2 combines with J gene TRBJ1-4; maybe TRBD1 (5 bases). Sequencing was performed on peripheral blood. This sequence originates from a woman between 18 and 29 years old with Graves' ophthalmopathy. The CDR3 DNA follows: TGTGCCAGCAGCCAAGCGGTTGAGGGGGAAAAACTGTTTTTT. This encodes CASSQAVEGEKLFF.